This T cell receptor (beta chain) was found in a study of blood T cell repertoires in COVID-19. Clones were read by immunoSEQ multiplex PCR, and TCRdb kept only the in-frame ones, dropping some. The sample yields some 490,000 clones, roughly 88% seen once. This CDR3 is built from 15 residues. Germline loops: CDR1 SNHLY, CDR2 FYNNEI. The germline V and J ends were trimmed by 6 bases and 2 bases, with 17 bases remaining between them. The sample comprised peripheral blood. This receptor was identified in a human donor in a cohort sampled during active COVID-19. The rearrangement joins TRBV2 to TRBJ2-7; weak D call: TRBD1 (7 bases). The CDR3 coding sequence is TGTGCCAGCAGCGCCAGGGGGGCGGGCACCTACGAGCAGTACTTC. It yields the protein CASSARGAGTYEQYF.